This entry lists 9 T cell receptor beta chains sequenced from one sample in a study of regulatory T cells in long-lasting Graves disease. Building of the TCR beta libraries involved iRepertoire HTBI primers and Arm-PCR of CDR3 regions. TCRdb re-called the multiplex PCR reads with MiXCR, one entry per CDR3 protein. The table has 510,000 or so distinct CDR3 sequences, 12% seen once. As for time point: newly diagnosed GD, antithyroid drugs for less than 3 months. After RNA was extracted from PBMCs, the TCR library was made from it. The sample was also linked to a second study, of T cells in Graves' hyperthyroidism and ophthalmopathy.

The sample was peripheral blood mononuclear cells (PBMCs), taken at new diagnosis, from a patient treated with antithyroid drugs. These receptor sequences come from a woman aged 25 to 39 with Graves disease.

This clonotype was detected ten times or more. The chain carries TRBV19 and TRBJ2-2; 7 bases align to TRBD1. CDR1 LNHDA and CDR2 SQIVND come from the germline V gene (reference sequence). Trimming removed 0 bases from V and 7 bases from J; junction bases left unmatched: 5. CDR3 size: 15 residues. The CDR3: CASSIEGQANGELFF. CDR3 nucleotide sequence: TGTGCCAGTAGTATAGAAGGACAGGCCAACGGGGAGCTGTTTTTT.

Concerning this clonotype itself: This may be a read error: a much more frequent sequence differs by one nucleotide. The rearrangement joins TRBV7-2 to TRBJ2-1, with TRBD2 as a possible D gene (5 bases). V gave up 8 bases and J gave up 4 bases, with 15 bases separating them. The CDR3 extends over 14 amino acids. Germline V gives CDR1 SGHTA, CDR2 FQGNSA. The CDR3 bases are TGTGCCAGCGGGAGTGGACCCTCTTACAATGAGCAGTTCTTC. Protein product: CASGSGPSYNEQFF.

This clonotype appeared many times. The chain combines TRBV5-1 with TRBJ2-3; D gene unclear. The CDR3 is 14 amino acids. Germline V gene sequence: CDR1 SGHRS, CDR2 YFSETQ. Trimming stripped 3 bases from V and 3 bases from J, with 11 bases between. The CDR3 loop is CASSSFITTDTQYF. As DNA, the CDR3 is TGCGCCAGCAGCTCTTTCATTACAACAGATACGCAGTATTTT.

The count of this clonotype is one. Its ends do not fully match the called genes, so a read error is possible. V gene TRBV4-3 combines with J gene TRBJ2-1; D is perhaps TRBD2 (6 bases). The V gene's germline CDR1 is LGHNA and CDR2 YSLEER. This CDR3 is 16 amino acids long. Here the CDR3 DNA reads TGCGCCAGCAGTCAAGGAGACCTAGCGCAGAACAATGAGCAGTTCTTC. Its protein product is CASSQGDLAQNNEQFF.

The CDR3 sequence: CASRTGTAIYGYTF. In DNA, the CDR3 is TGTGCCAGCAGAACCGGGACAGCAATCTATGGCTACACCTTC. The V call is TRBV6-1, the J call TRBJ1-2; 7 bases align to TRBD1. Losses at the gene ends were 6 bases for V and 4 bases for J; bases not matched to a gene: 8. Germline loops: CDR1 MNHNS, CDR2 SASEGT. The CDR3 is 14 residues long.

This clonotype was seen many times. The chain carries TRBV3-1 and TRBJ1-1, with D perhaps matching TRBD1 (5 bases). Germline V lookup: CDR1 LGHDT, CDR2 YNNKEL (reference sequence). The CDR3 totals 15 residues. V lost 0 bases and J 2 bases, leaving 10 bases between the germline ends. The CDR3, as DNA: TGTGCCAGCAGCCAAGACAGAGGGGCCAACACTGAAGCTTTCTTT. Translation gives CASSQDRGANTEAFF.

This clonotype has a handful of counts. The rearrangement uses TRBV20-1 and TRBJ2-7; weak D call: TRBD1 (6 bases). V lost 5 bases and J lost 3, with 11 bases in between. Germline V gene lookup returns CDR1 DFQATT and CDR2 SNEGSKA (reference sequence). The CDR3 is 12 amino acids. CDR3 coding DNA: TGCAGTGCTTCCGGGACACACTACGAGCAGTACTTC. Its translation is CSASGTHYEQYF.

This clonotype was seen many times. CDR3: CASSSRPFNEKLFF. The CDR3 DNA reads TGTGCCAGCAGTTCTCGACCCTTCAATGAAAAACTGTTTTTT. The rearrangement links TRBV27 to TRBJ1-4; D gene unclear. V was clipped by 4 bases and J by 5 bases, with 11 bases between them. The CDR3 loop spans 14 amino acids. Germline values: CDR1 MNHEY, CDR2 SMNVEV (reference sequence).

At least ten counts were recorded for this clonotype. The chain carries TRBV27 and TRBJ1-1; 7 bases are a match to TRBD1. This CDR3 is 18 amino acids long. The V gene end was trimmed by 3 bases and the J gene end by 5 bases; junction bases not matched to a gene: 18. Germline assignment: CDR1 MNHEY and CDR2 SMNVEV (reference sequence). This CDR3 is CASSFRFWPRQGGTEAFF. In nucleotides, the CDR3 is TGTGCCAGCAGTTTCAGGTTCTGGCCAAGACAGGGAGGAACTGAAGCTTTCTTT.